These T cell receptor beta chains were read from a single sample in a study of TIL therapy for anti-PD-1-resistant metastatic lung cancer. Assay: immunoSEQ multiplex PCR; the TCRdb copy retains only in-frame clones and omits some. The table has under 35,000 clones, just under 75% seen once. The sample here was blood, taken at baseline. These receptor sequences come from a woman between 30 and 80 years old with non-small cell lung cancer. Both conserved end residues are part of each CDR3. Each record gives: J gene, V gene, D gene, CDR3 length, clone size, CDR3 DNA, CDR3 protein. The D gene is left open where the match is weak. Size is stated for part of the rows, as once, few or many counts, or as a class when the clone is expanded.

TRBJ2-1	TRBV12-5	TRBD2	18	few	TGTGCTAGTGGTTTGGACCGGCTGGGGCTAGCGGAGTACAATGAGCAGTTCTTC	CASGLDRLGLAEYNEQFF
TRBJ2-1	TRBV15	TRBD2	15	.	TGTGCCACCAGCCGCGGGAGAGACTCCTACAATGAGCAGTTCTTC	CATSRGRDSYNEQFF
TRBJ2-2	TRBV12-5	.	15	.	TGTGCTAGTCAGTACTGGACAGCGAACACCGGGGAGCTGTTTTTT	CASQYWTANTGELFF
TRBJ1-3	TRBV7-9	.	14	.	TGTGCCAGCAGCTCCCCCGCCTCTGGAAACACCATATATTTT	CASSSPASGNTIYF
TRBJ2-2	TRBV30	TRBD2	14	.	TGTGCCTGGAGTGAGCTAGCGGTCACCGGGGAGCTGTTTTTT	CAWSELAVTGELFF
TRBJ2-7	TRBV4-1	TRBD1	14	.	TGCGCCAGCAGCCAAGAGGCAGGGGGACGCGAGCAGTACTTC	CASSQEAGGREQYF
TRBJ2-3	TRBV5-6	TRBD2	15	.	TGTGCCAGCTCAAAAGCGGGAGGGGGAGCAGATACGCAGTATTTT	CASSKAGGGADTQYF
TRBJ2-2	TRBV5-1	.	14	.	TGCGCCAGCAGCGTAGACGCGAACACCGGGGAGCTGTTTTTT	CASSVDANTGELFF
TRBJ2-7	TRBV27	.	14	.	TGTGCCAGCGCCACCGGGACCGTGGTTTACGAGCAGTACTTC	CASATGTVVYEQYF
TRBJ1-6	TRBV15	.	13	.	TGTGCCACCAGCAGAGCAGGCACCATAACCCTCCACTTT	CATSRAGTITLHF
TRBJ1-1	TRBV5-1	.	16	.	TGCGCCAGCAGCTTAACAGGGACTGCGGAACACACTGAAGCTTTCTTT	CASSLTGTAEHTEAFF
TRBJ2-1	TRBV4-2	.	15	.	TGTGCCAGCAGCCAAGCGGGTGAGTCCTACAATGAGCAGTTCTTC	CASSQAGESYNEQFF
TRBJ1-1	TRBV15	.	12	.	TGTGCCACCAGCAGAGATTCTTCGGCAGCTTTCTTT	CATSRDSSAAFF
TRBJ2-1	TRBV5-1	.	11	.	TGCGCCAGCAGCTTTTTGGGTGAGCAGTTCTTC	CASSFLGEQFF
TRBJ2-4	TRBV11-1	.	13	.	TGTGCCAGCAGCTCCTCTGGGGGTTACATTCAGTACTTC	CASSSSGGYIQYF